The entry below gives a single TCR beta chain sequence along with its context. The target antigen is unknown. The data stem from a study of cytomegalovirus exposure and HLA in healthy donors. At the level of the study: The same platform was used for the roughly 110 validation repertoires as for the 666 first-cohort repertoires, as reported in a later analysis. Study results and limitations: Reports showed the classifier diagnosing cytomegalovirus status with high specificity and sensitivity.

The method was immunoSEQ multiplex PCR; TCRdb's version includes in-frame clones alone and lacks a portion of them. The sample records almost 200,000 clones, roughly 77% being singletons. V lost 1 base and J lost 2, with 10 bases in between. The CDR3 is made up of 15 amino acids. CDR1 and CDR2 from the germline V gene are SGHTA and FQGNSA. Donors were drawn from the roughly 120-subject validation cohort, separate from the roughly 610-subject first cohort. This receptor was taken from a woman between 25 and 40 years old in good health and CMV-seronegative. This chain joins TRBV7-2 and TRBJ2-3; D not resolved. Sequenced material: PBMCs. The CDR3 sequence is CASSLGLLNTDTQYF. The CDR3 region has the DNA TGTGCCAGCAGCTTAGGGCTCCTGAACACAGATACGCAGTATTTT.